The rows below give T cell receptor beta chains drawn from one sample of a study of blood T cell repertoires in COVID-19. TCRdb keeps only in-frame clones here, not all; method: immunoSEQ multiplex PCR. The sample lists roughly 250,000 clones, 80% to 90% occurring once. Material: PBMCs or T cells enriched from blood (not recorded which). The origin of the receptors is a woman aged 50 to 60 who had recovered from COVID-19. CDR3s include the opening cysteine and the closing phenylalanine or tryptophan. The order of the fields is D gene, V gene, J gene, clone size, CDR3 protein, CDR3 DNA. D genes are given only for firm matches. Clone sizes are given selectively: once, few, many, or a class where the clone is expanded.

>TRBD2|TRBV4-2|TRBJ2-1|-
CASSQGLAGVSEQFF
TGTGCCAGCAGCCAAGGGCTAGCGGGAGTTAGTGAGCAGTTCTTC
>TRBD1|TRBV9|TRBJ2-1|-
CASSVGTGGPYNEQFF
TGTGCCAGCAGCGTCGGAACAGGGGGCCCCTACAATGAGCAGTTCTTC
>TRBD1|TRBV25-1|TRBJ1-2|-
CASSQQGAGYGYTF
TGTGCCAGCAGCCAACAGGGGGCCGGGTATGGCTACACCTTC
>TRBD1|TRBV28|TRBJ1-5|-
CASSKDREGNQPQHF
TGTGCCAGCAGTAAGGACAGGGAGGGCAATCAGCCCCAGCATTTT
>-|TRBV13|TRBJ2-1|-
CASSSTLEGNYNEQFF
TGTGCCAGCAGCTCCACCTTGGAGGGGAACTACAATGAGCAGTTCTTC
>-|TRBV5-1|TRBJ2-7|-
CASSPEGGIDYEQYF
TGCGCCAGCAGCCCCGAGGGTGGCATAGACTACGAGCAGTACTTC
>-|TRBV4-2|TRBJ2-5|-
CASSQDTLGLARQYF
TGTGCCAGCAGCCAAGATACCCTGGGGCTAGCGAGGCAGTACTTC
>TRBD2|TRBV6-5|TRBJ2-2|-
CASSYSTSATGELFF
TGTGCCAGCAGTTACTCGACTAGCGCGACCGGGGAGCTGTTTTTT
>-|TRBV5-8|TRBJ2-7|-
CASSGRDKGAYEQYF
TGTGCCAGCAGCGGCCGGGACAAGGGGGCCTACGAGCAGTACTTC
>TRBD2|TRBV10-3|TRBJ2-1|few
CAISESSSPGLAGGSYNEQFF
TGTGCCATCAGTGAGTCAAGTTCACCGGGACTAGCGGGAGGCTCCTACAATGAGCAGTTCTTC
>-|TRBV2|TRBJ1-1|once
CASRLRGGQDNTEAFF
TGTGCCAGCAGACTAAGGGGTGGGCAGGATAACACTGAAGCTTTCTTT
>-|TRBV3-1/TRBV3-2|TRBJ2-1|few
CASRPNWGHGIEEQFF
TGTGCCAGCAGACCCAACTGGGGACACGGTATTGAGGAGCAGTTCTTC
>-|TRBV29-1|TRBJ2-3|-
CSVELSGDTQYF
TGCAGCGTTGAACTGTCGGGAGATACGCAGTATTTT
>TRBD1|TRBV20-1|TRBJ2-7|once
CSASGTGGWDEQYF
TGCAGTGCCAGTGGCACAGGGGGTTGGGACGAGCAGTACTTC
>-|TRBV6-2/TRBV6-3|TRBJ1-5|-
CASSYTREDAQPQHF
TGTGCCAGCAGTTATACCAGGGAAGACGCACAGCCCCAGCATTTT
>-|TRBV6-6|TRBJ1-5|-
CASTRGTGQPQHF
TGTGCCAGCACTAGGGGCACGGGTCAGCCCCAGCATTTT
>-|TRBV5-5|TRBJ1-3|once
CASSLVDTGPYSGNTIYF
TGTGCCAGCAGCTTGGTGGACACAGGTCCATACTCTGGAAACACCATATATTTT
>-|TRBV5-5|TRBJ2-5|-
CASSSTRYGGVAETQYF
TGTGCCAGCAGCTCAACCCGATATGGCGGTGTCGCGGAGACCCAGTACTTC
>-|TRBV5-1|TRBJ2-3|-
CASSLMSSVERWGDTQYF
TGCGCCAGCAGCTTGATGTCCTCGGTAGAGCGGTGGGGAGATACGCAGTATTTT
>-|TRBV5-4|TRBJ1-1|few
CASSSGEGTEAFF
TGTGCCAGCAGCTCGGGGGAGGGCACTGAAGCTTTCTTT
>-|TRBV6-5|TRBJ2-2|-
CASKGFENTGELFF
TGTGCCAGCAAGGGGTTCGAGAACACCGGGGAGCTGTTTTTT
>-|TRBV4-1|TRBJ1-5|-
CASSPVNGQPQHF
TGCGCCAGCAGCCCCGTCAATGGCCAGCCCCAGCATTTT
>-|TRBV10-3|TRBJ1-5|-
CAISEGQQSNQPQHF
TGTGCCATCAGTGAGGGACAACAAAGCAATCAGCCCCAGCATTTT
>TRBD2|TRBV7-9|TRBJ2-7|once
CASSPSSGNYYEQYF
TGTGCCAGCAGCCCGAGTAGCGGGAACTACTACGAGCAGTACTTC
>TRBD1|TRBV19|TRBJ1-5|-
CASSIIGTGGAGQPQHF
TGTGCCAGTAGTATTATCGGGACAGGGGGCGCGGGACAGCCCCAGCATTTT
>-|TRBV6-4|TRBJ1-5|few
CASSSGLSNQPQHF
TGTGCCAGCAGTTCCGGACTGTCCAATCAGCCCCAGCATTTT
>TRBD1|TRBV28|TRBJ1-4|-
CASNSQGRNEKLFF
TGTGCCAGCAACTCACAGGGGAGAAATGAAAAACTGTTTTTT
>TRBD2|TRBV6-1|TRBJ2-5|-
CASSAVLAGGWETQYF
TGTGCCAGCAGTGCAGTACTAGCGGGAGGATGGGAGACCCAGTACTTC
>-|TRBV7-9|TRBJ1-1|-
CASSPGRTEAFF
TGTGCCAGCAGCCCCGGGAGGACTGAAGCTTTCTTT
>TRBD1|TRBV13|TRBJ1-4|-
CASSGTGNEKLFF
TGTGCCAGCAGCGGGACAGGGAATGAAAAACTGTTTTTT
>TRBD1|TRBV3-1/TRBV3-2|TRBJ1-2|-
CASSQSTGSYGYTF
TGTGCCAGCAGCCAATCGACAGGGAGCTATGGCTACACCTTC
>TRBD2|TRBV5-1|TRBJ2-1|-
CASSFASGGNEQFF
TGCGCCAGCAGCTTTGCTAGCGGGGGAAATGAGCAGTTCTTC
>-|TRBV6-5|TRBJ1-5|-
CASSYSSDGGQPQHF
TGTGCCAGCAGTTACTCCAGCGACGGCGGTCAGCCCCAGCATTTT
>-|TRBV7-2|TRBJ2-2|-
CASSLSGAGELFF
TGTGCCAGCAGCTTATCGGGGGCCGGGGAGCTGTTTTTT
>-|TRBV3-1/TRBV3-2|TRBJ2-7|-
CASSQGGREQYF
TGTGCCAGCAGCCAAGGGGGCCGCGAGCAGTACTTC
>TRBD1|TRBV18|TRBJ2-7|-
CASSLSLQDRGNYEQYF
TGTGCCAGCTCACTTTCCCTGCAGGACAGGGGCAACTACGAGCAGTACTTC
>TRBD2|TRBV20-1|TRBJ2-7|-
CSASRRLADYEQYF
TGCAGTGCTAGTCGCCGACTAGCCGACTACGAGCAGTACTTC
>-|TRBV19|TRBJ1-2|-
CASSMEIDRKYGYTF
TGTGCCAGTAGTATGGAAATTGACAGGAAGTATGGCTACACCTTC